This record concerns one T cell receptor (beta chain) sequence. The CDR3 spans 13 residues. Germline loops: CDR1 LGHNA, CDR2 YNFKEQ. V was clipped by 1 base and J by 7 bases, with 8 bases between them. Data came from immunoSEQ multiplex PCR; TCRdb stores just in-frame clones and leaves some out. This table holds around 31,000 clones, around 93% found once. This sample stems from a study of T cell changes during pregnancy in multiple sclerosis. The source is a female donor with multiple sclerosis, enrolled in a pregnancy study. The source material was CD4+ T cells from peripheral blood mononuclear cells, sampled in the second trimester of pregnancy. The chain links TRBV4-2 to TRBJ2-1; D gene ambiguous. The CDR3 loop reads CASSQAFENEQFF. The CDR3 DNA reads as TGTGCCAGCAGCCAAGCCTTCGAGAATGAGCAGTTCTTC.